This is a list of T cell receptor beta chains from one sample in a study of cytomegalovirus exposure and HLA in healthy donors. This table comes from immunoSEQ multiplex PCR, and its TCRdb copy is limited to in-frame clones, with some not included. This sample yields hundreds of thousands of clones, of which around four fifths are seen a single time; 2.7% belongs to the top ten. Specimen: PBMCs. The receptor set was obtained from a woman aged 60 to 75 in good health and CMV-seropositive. The CDR3 runs from the conserved cysteine through the conserved F or W. The D gene is left open where the match is weak. A clone size is listed for some rows: how often the clone was seen (once, few, many), or a class if it is expanded.

>TRBJ1-1|NA|NA|TRBV27
TGTGCCAGCAGGCTCCAGCCCAGCGGGAACACTGAAGCTTTCTTT
CASRLQPSGNTEAFF
>TRBJ2-1|TRBD2|once|TRBV4-1
TGCGCCAGCAGCCAAGCAGGACTAGGGTACAATGAGCAGTTCTTC
CASSQAGLGYNEQFF
>TRBJ1-4|NA|NA|TRBV28
TGTGCCAGCAGTTTAGCGGGGGGTGGGGAAAAACTGTTTTTT
CASSLAGGGEKLFF
>TRBJ2-3|NA|NA|TRBV30
TGTGCCTGGAGTCTAGTCACAGATACGCAGTATTTT
CAWSLVTDTQYF
>TRBJ2-7|NA|NA|TRBV7-7
TGTGCCAGCAGCTTATCTACAGGGTCCTACGAGCAGTACTTC
CASSLSTGSYEQYF
>TRBJ1-2|NA|NA|TRBV7-9
TGTGCCAGCAGCTTATTATTGGGCCCTGGCTACACCTTC
CASSLLLGPGYTF
>TRBJ2-7|TRBD1|NA|TRBV5-4
TGTGCCAGCAGCTTGGCAGGGGGCTCTTACGAGCAGTACTTC
CASSLAGGSYEQYF
>TRBJ2-1|NA|once|TRBV12-5
TGTGCTAGTGGTTTGGTCGCAGGGGGGTTCCACAATGAGCAGTTCTTC
CASGLVAGGFHNEQFF
>TRBJ2-1|NA|NA|TRBV7-9
TGTGCCAGCAGCTTAGCTAGTGATGAGCAGTTCTTC
CASSLASDEQFF
>TRBJ2-4|NA|NA|TRBV4-2
TGTGCCAGCAGCCAAGATACGGCTAGAGCCAAAAACATTCAGTACTTC
CASSQDTARAKNIQYF
>TRBJ1-1|NA|NA|TRBV18
TGTGCCAGCTCACCACCGGTCCGGGCTGAAGCTTTCTTT
CASSPPVRAEAFF
>TRBJ1-2|NA|NA|TRBV4-3
TGCGCCAGCAGCGGAAGAGGGTATGGCTACACCTTC
CASSGRGYGYTF
>TRBJ1-1|NA|NA|TRBV14
TGTGCCAGCAGCCAAGTTCATGTCCGCGCGGAAGCTTTCTTT
CASSQVHVRAEAFF
>TRBJ2-7|NA|NA|TRBV6-5
TGTGCCAGCAGTTCTTGGGGCGCAGGTGACGAGCAGTACTTC
CASSSWGAGDEQYF